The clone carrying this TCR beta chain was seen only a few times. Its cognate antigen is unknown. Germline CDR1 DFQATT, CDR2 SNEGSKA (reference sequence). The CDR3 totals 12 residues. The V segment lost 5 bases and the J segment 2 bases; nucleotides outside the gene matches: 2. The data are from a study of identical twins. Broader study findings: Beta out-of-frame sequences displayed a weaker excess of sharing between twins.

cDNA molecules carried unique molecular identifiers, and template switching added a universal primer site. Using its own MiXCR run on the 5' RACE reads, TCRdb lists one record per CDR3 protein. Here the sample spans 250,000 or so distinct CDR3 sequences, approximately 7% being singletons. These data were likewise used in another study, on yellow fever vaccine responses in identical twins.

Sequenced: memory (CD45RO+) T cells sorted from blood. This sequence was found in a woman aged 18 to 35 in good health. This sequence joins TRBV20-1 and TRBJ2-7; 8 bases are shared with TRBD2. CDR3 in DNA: TGCAGTGCTGAGCGGGGGACCTACGAGCAGTACTTC. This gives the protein CSAERGTYEQYF.